The 12 T cell receptor beta chains below were found in one sample sequenced in a study of Ad26.COV2.S vaccination and SARS-CoV-2 variants. Sequencing was performed with immunoSEQ multiplex PCR; in TCRdb, only in-frame clones are kept and a portion is missing. The table has approximately 450,000 clones, 75% to 95% seen once. The treatment: around 19 received Ad26.COV2.S at low or high dose, single or two shots; 5 received placebo; per-sample allocation not given. Specimen acquisition occurred on day 63 following the initial vaccine or placebo injection. The starting material was peripheral blood, obtained in a trial of Ad26.COV2.S vaccine versus placebo. The receptor source for this set is a person between 18 and 60 years old who received the Ad26.COV2.S COVID-19 vaccine or a placebo.

In its sample, this clone was seen once. CDR3 protein: CASIMNRGHEQYF. CDR3 nucleotides: TGTGCCAGCATTATGAACAGGGGCCACGAGCAGTACTTC. The chain employs TRBV6-5 and TRBJ2-7; 7 bases line up with TRBD1. Germline V lookup: CDR1 MNHEY, CDR2 SVGAGI. J lost 5 bases, V lost 7 bases, and 8 bases had no gene match. The CDR3 extends over 13 amino acids.

The CDR3, as DNA: TGTGCCAGCAGCTTATTCGCCCTAGCGGGAGGTCCCAATGAGCAGTTCTTC. Translated, it gives CASSLFALAGGPNEQFF. The rearrangement links TRBV11-2 to TRBJ2-1, with 11 bases that match TRBD2. The germline CDR1 and CDR2 sequences are SGHAT and FQNNGV. The CDR3 consists of 17 residues. J lost 6 bases, V lost 2 bases, and 9 bases had no gene match.

V usage is TRBV18 and J usage is TRBJ2-7; possible D gene TRBD1, 6 bases. V dropped 2 bases and J dropped 5 bases, with 10 bases sitting between them. The CDR3 totals 13 residues. Per germline, CDR1 KGHSH and CDR2 LQKENI. As DNA, the CDR3 is TGTGCCAGCTCACCAAACAGGGACGACGAGCAGTACTTC. Protein product: CASSPNRDDEQYF.

This sequence joins TRBV7-8 and TRBJ1-1; D is uncertain. The V end lost 4 bases, the J end lost 2 bases, and 14 bases lay between the germline ends. Looked up from germline, CDR1 is SGHVS and CDR2 is FQNEAQ. This CDR3 is built from 15 residues. DNA of the CDR3: TGTGCCAGCAGCTCCCTACAGCGGATTAACACTGAAGCTTTCTTT. Protein: CASSSLQRINTEAFF.

CDR3 sequence reads: CASSHLIGLAGGLEQFF. The CDR3 nucleotides read TGCGCCAGCAGCCATTTAATAGGGTTAGCGGGAGGTCTTGAGCAGTTCTTC. This rearrangement joins TRBV4-1 to TRBJ2-1; TRBD2 aligns across 10 bases. The CDR3 consists of 17 residues. Germline trimming cut 3 bases from V and 9 bases from J; bases unmatched to any gene: 14. Germline V gene data show CDR1 as MGHRA and CDR2 as YSYEKL.

V usage is TRBV7-2 and J usage is TRBJ2-5, with 7 bases matching TRBD2. Germline V gives CDR1 SGHTA, CDR2 FQGNSA. The CDR3 covers 17 residues. With V trimmed by 1 base and J by 0 bases, 8 bases remained unmatched. CDR3 region: CASSLDRLAEYQETQYF. The CDR3 DNA follows: TGTGCCAGCAGCTTAGACCGACTAGCCGAGTACCAAGAGACCCAGTACTTC.

This clone was counted only a few times. This chain joins TRBV7-6 and TRBJ2-2; D ambiguous. V was pared by 4 bases and J by 0 bases, with 15 bases between. This CDR3 has 17 amino acids. CDR1 and CDR2 from the germline V gene are SGHVS and FNYEAQ. The CDR3 loop is CASSSVRFATNTGELFF. The CDR3 DNA reads TGTGCCAGCAGCTCGGTTAGGTTTGCGACGAACACCGGGGAGCTGTTTTTT. The complete variable domain, with remaining parts taken from reference TRBV7-6 and TRBJ2-2, reads GAGVSQSPRYKVTKRGQDVALRCDPISGHVSLYWYRQALGQGPEFLTYFNYEAQQDKSGLPNDRFSAERPEGSISTLTIQRTEQRDSAMYRCASSSVRFATNTGELFFGEGSRLTVL.

The rearrangement uses TRBV3-1 (or the pseudogene TRBV3-2) and TRBJ2-3, with 13 nucleotides matching TRBD2. This CDR3 comprises 16 residues. V dropped 4 bases and J dropped 6; count of bases not matched to a gene: 7. CDR1 is LGHDT and CDR2 is YNNKEL in the germline V gene (reference sequence). The CDR3 region has the DNA TGTGCCAGCAGCCTCTTAAGGACTAGCGGGAGTGATACGCAGTATTTT. It is translated as CASSLLRTSGSDTQYF.

Turning to this clone: The same CDR3 is also encoded by other DNA sequences in this sample. V gene TRBV5-4 combines with J gene TRBJ2-1; D unresolved. Germline values: CDR1 SGHNT, CDR2 YYREEE (reference sequence). The length of the CDR3 is 15 residues. Trimming pared 4 bases from V and 0 bases from J, leaving 11 bases between. The CDR3 reads CASSLGSGSYNEQFF. The CDR3 DNA reads as TGTGCCAGCAGCCTGGGCAGTGGCTCCTACAATGAGCAGTTCTTC.

The chain couples TRBV27 to TRBJ2-1; 13 nucleotides match TRBD2. There are 14 residues in the CDR3. Germline values: CDR1 MNHEY, CDR2 SMNVEV (reference sequence). The V segment lost 6 bases and the J segment 9 bases; nucleotides outside the gene matches: 5. Here the CDR3 DNA reads TGTGCCAGCAGAGGACTAGCGGGAGTTGGTGAGCAGTTCTTC. It codes for CASRGLAGVGEQFF.

The V call is TRBV27, the J call TRBJ2-3; D is perhaps TRBD1 or TRBD2 (6 bases each). The CDR3 loop spans 15 amino acids. Per germline, CDR1 MNHEY and CDR2 SMNVEV (reference sequence). Between the trimmed V and J ends, which lost 3 bases and 0 bases, there was a span of 10 bases. CDR3 bases: TGTGCCAGCAGTTTTAGGGGGGCTAGCACAGATACGCAGTATTTT. The encoded protein is CASSFRGASTDTQYF.

The J gene is TRBJ2-7, the V gene TRBV29-1, with D possibly matching TRBD1 (6 bases). The V and J ends lost 4 bases and 3 bases respectively, with 10 bases between them. This CDR3 spans 12 amino acids. Germline CDR1 reads SQVTM; CDR2 reads ANQGSEA. The CDR3 nucleotides read TGCAGCGTTGGGGACATATACTACGAGCAGTACTTC. Protein: CSVGDIYYEQYF.